The rows below give T cell receptor beta chains drawn from one sample of a study of immune reconstitution after stem cell transplant in scleroderma. TCRdb independently ran MiXCR on the RT-PCR reads; one entry per CDR3 protein. Of some 2,000 distinct CDR3 sequences in the sample, approximately 13% were seen once. The sample was taken before or after autologous hematopoietic stem cell transplantation (not recorded which). The receptor set was obtained from a female donor with systemic sclerosis. The CDR3 runs from the conserved cysteine through the conserved F or W. A D gene is named only where the DNA matches it firmly. For some rows the clone size is stated as once, few or many, or as a class when expanded; others skip it.

>medium-sized|TRBV5-1|13|-|TRBJ2-3
TGCGCCAGCAGCTTGGTGGGCGCAGATACGCAGTATTTT
CASSLVGADTQYF
>medium-sized|TRBV20-1|11|-|TRBJ1-2
TGCAGTGCTTTTGACATGGGAGGCTACACCTTC
CSAFDMGGYTF
>medium-sized|TRBV6-2/TRBV6-3|17|TRBD2|TRBJ2-5
TGTGCCAGCAGTCCCGGACTAGCAGTCGAAGCCCAAGAGACCCAGTACTTC
CASSPGLAVEAQETQYF
>medium-sized|TRBV15|16|-|TRBJ2-1
TGTGCCACCAGCAGCCCCACGGGCCAAAGGCCGAATGAGCAGTTCTTC
CATSSPTGQRPNEQFF
>few|TRBV10-2|15|-|TRBJ1-6
TGCGCCAGCAGGCCCAACCGACAGGACGGATCACCCCTCCACTTT
CASRPNRQDGSPLHF
>medium-sized|TRBV5-1|15|-|TRBJ1-1
TGCGCCAGCAGCTTGGGCCAACAGGGGAACACTGAAGCTTTCTTT
CASSLGQQGNTEAFF
>medium-sized|TRBV20-1|13|-|TRBJ1-5
TGCAGTGTGGCAGGGGCCCGTTGGGGGCCCCAGCATTTT
CSVAGARWGPQHF
>-|TRBV5-1|12|-|TRBJ2-1
TGCGCCAGCAGCTTTCCCTCAGATGAGCAGTTCTTC
CASSFPSDEQFF
>-|TRBV12-3/TRBV12-4|14|-|TRBJ2-5
TGTGCCAGCAGTCGTGGGCAGGGCCAAGAGACCCAGTACTTC
CASSRGQGQETQYF
>medium-sized|TRBV7-9|15|-|TRBJ1-2
TGTGCCAGCAGCGCTAGACAACTAGGGGGCTATGGCTACACCTTC
CASSARQLGGYGYTF
>medium-sized|TRBV5-5|15|TRBD2|TRBJ2-7
TGTGCCAGCACCACTAGGGCGGGGGGGCCCTACGAGCAGTACTTC
CASTTRAGGPYEQYF
>large|TRBV27|13|-|TRBJ1-5
TGTGCCAGCAGTTTTCGGAGGAATCAGCCCCAGCATTTT
CASSFRRNQPQHF
>medium-sized|TRBV7-2|15|-|TRBJ2-7
TGTGCCAGCAGCTTAACGGAAGGAACCTCCTACGAGCAGTACTTC
CASSLTEGTSYEQYF
>medium-sized|TRBV7-6|16|-|TRBJ1-1
TGTGCCAGCAGCTTAGATCAGGCGTTCCGTTCCACTGAAGCTTTCTTT
CASSLDQAFRSTEAFF